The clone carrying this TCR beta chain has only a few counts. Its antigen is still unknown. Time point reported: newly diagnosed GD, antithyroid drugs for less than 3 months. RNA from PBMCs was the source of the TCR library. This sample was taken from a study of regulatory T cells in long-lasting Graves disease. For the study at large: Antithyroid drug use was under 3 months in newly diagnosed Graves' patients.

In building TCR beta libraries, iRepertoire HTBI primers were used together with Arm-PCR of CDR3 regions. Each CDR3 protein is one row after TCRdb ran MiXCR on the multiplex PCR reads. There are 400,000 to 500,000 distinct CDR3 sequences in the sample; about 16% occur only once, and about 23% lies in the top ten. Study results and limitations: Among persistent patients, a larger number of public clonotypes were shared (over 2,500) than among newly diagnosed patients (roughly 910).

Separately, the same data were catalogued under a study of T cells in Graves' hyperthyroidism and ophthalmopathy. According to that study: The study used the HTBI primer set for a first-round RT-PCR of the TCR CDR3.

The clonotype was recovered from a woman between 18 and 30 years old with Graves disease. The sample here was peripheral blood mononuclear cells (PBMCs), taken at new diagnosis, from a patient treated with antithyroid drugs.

CDR3 sequence (DNA): TGTGCCATCAGGGCGGAGGGGTGGGAGACCCAGTACTTC. Translation: CAIRAEGWETQYF. The J gene is TRBJ2-5, the V gene TRBV10-3, with a possible D match to TRBD2 (6 bases). Trimming took off 6 bases at V and 5 bases at J, with 13 bases between the two ends. There are 13 residues in the CDR3. Per germline, CDR1 ENHRY and CDR2 SYGVKD.